One and the same sample provided the 21 T cell receptor beta chains below, sequenced in a study of radiation and T cells in renal cell carcinoma. Time point indicated: blood 2 weeks post-SBRT. Sample treatment: 15 Gy SBRT to primary tumor, nephrectomy 4 weeks later. The method was immunoSEQ multiplex PCR; TCRdb's version includes in-frame clones alone and lacks a portion of them. Among fewer than 30,000 clones listed, about 84% were seen once. This specimen consisted of blood, obtained from a patient whose treatment included radiotherapy and nephrectomy. Receptors were obtained from a man aged 60 to 69 with renal cell carcinoma.

The chain employs TRBV7-9 and TRBJ2-7, with D possibly TRBD2 on 5 matching bases. V was cut by 4 bases and J by 3 bases, with 16 bases left in between. From germline, CDR1 is SEHNR and CDR2 FQNEAQ (reference sequence). CDR3 length equals 15 residues. CDR3 DNA sequence: TGTGCCAGCAGCTCAATACGGGATCCCGTCTACGAGCAGTACTTC. Encoded protein: CASSSIRDPVYEQYF.

The table lists this clone with a count of one. This chain uses TRBV7-3 with TRBJ2-2; 10 nucleotides agree with TRBD1. The V segment lost 1 base and the J segment 4 bases; nucleotides outside the gene matches: 6. The CDR3 totals 17 residues. Looked up from germline, CDR1 is SGHTA and CDR2 is FQGTGA. The CDR3 loop is CASSLNLRQGATGELFF. CDR3 nucleotides: TGTGCCAGCAGCTTAAATTTGAGACAGGGGGCCACCGGGGAGCTGTTTTTT.

The rearrangement joins TRBV10-3 to TRBJ2-3; 7 bases map to TRBD2. The germline V gene encodes CDR1 ENHRY and CDR2 SYGVKD. This CDR3 contains 13 residues. Trimming removed 2 bases from V and 6 bases from J; junction bases left unmatched: 2. In nucleotides, the CDR3 is TGTGCCATCAGTGAGGTGGGAGGGGATACGCAGTATTTT. Protein sequence: CAISEVGGDTQYF.

The J gene is TRBJ2-5, the V gene TRBV7-9; D is uncertain. Deletions cut 2 bases from V and 0 bases from J, with 7 bases between. The CDR3 covers 14 residues. Germline values: CDR1 SEHNR, CDR2 FQNEAQ (reference sequence). The CDR3 nucleotides are TGTGCCAGCAGCTTACAGACATACCAAGAGACCCAGTACTTC. This translates into CASSLQTYQETQYF.

This chain connects TRBV6-1 to TRBJ2-7, with a possible D match to TRBD1 (7 bases). The CDR3 consists of 19 residues. Germline V gives CDR1 MNHNS, CDR2 SASEGT. V was cut by 2 bases and J by 2 bases, with 25 bases left in between. CDR3 DNA sequence: TGTGCCAGCAGTGAATTCGTATACGGAGGGACAGCGATCCCCTACGAGCAGTACTTC. It encodes CASSEFVYGGTAIPYEQYF.

V and J are TRBV27 and TRBJ1-5, with no clear D. The CDR3 extends over 17 amino acids. V lost 0 bases, J lost 1 base, and 13 bases lay in between. Germline-derived CDR1 and CDR2 are MNHEY and SMNVEV (reference sequence). CDR3 protein: CASSLSSWFASNQPQHF. CDR3 in DNA: TGTGCCAGCAGTTTATCTAGCTGGTTCGCCAGCAATCAGCCCCAGCATTTT.

The chain links TRBV11-2 to TRBJ2-1, with D perhaps TRBD2 (5 bases). V gave up 2 bases and J gave up 7 bases, with 12 bases separating them. Germline V gene sequence: CDR1 SGHAT, CDR2 FQNNGV. The CDR3 spans 14 residues. The CDR3 here is CASSLKGGGNEQFF. The CDR3 DNA is TGTGCCAGCAGCTTAAAAGGCGGCGGGAATGAGCAGTTCTTC. The variable domain in full, completed from reference TRBV11-2 and TRBJ2-1, reads EAGVAQSPRYKIIEKRQSVAFWCNPISGHATLYWYQQILGQGPKLLIQFQNNGVVDDSQLPKDRFSAERLKGVDSTLKIQPAKLEDSAVYLCASSLKGGGNEQFFGPGTRLTVL.

The chain joins TRBV27 to TRBJ2-4, with 8 bases aligning to TRBD1. This CDR3 has 14 amino acids. Germline V CDR1 and CDR2: MNHEY, SMNVEV (reference sequence). Germline trimming cut 5 bases from V and 4 bases from J; bases unmatched to any gene: 4. CDR3 region: CASSQTGGKNIQYF. In nucleotides, the CDR3 is TGTGCCAGCAGTCAAACAGGGGGTAAAAACATTCAGTACTTC.

V usage is TRBV7-2 and J usage is TRBJ1-5; unclear D gene. The V and J ends lost 1 base and 11 bases respectively, with 18 bases between them. The CDR3 loop spans 15 amino acids. Per germline, CDR1 SGHTA and CDR2 FQGNSA. CDR3 DNA: TGTGCCAGCAGCTTAGGGGCAGCCTGGACCGGGTCCCAGCATTTT. Its translation is CASSLGAAWTGSQHF. Drawing the rest from reference TRBV7-2 and TRBJ1-5, the complete variable domain is GAGVSQSPSNKVTEKGKDVELRCDPISGHTALYWYRQSLGQGLEFLIYFQGNSAPDKSGLPSDRFSAERTGGSVSTLTIQRTQQEDSAVYLCASSLGAAWTGSQHFGDGTRLSIL.

V gene TRBV21-1 combines with J gene TRBJ2-5; no DNA check was done on the table's D call, TRBD2. TRBV21-1 is a recognized pseudogene. The CDR3 spans 16 residues. Written as DNA, the CDR3 is TGTGCCAGCAGCAAAGGGGTACTAGCGTTCCAAGAGACCCAGTACTTC. The encoded protein is CASSKGVLAFQETQYF.

The chain has TRBV25-1 and TRBJ1-1; a possible D gene is TRBD1 (5 bases). Trimming stripped 3 bases from V and 5 bases from J, with 13 bases between. The CDR3 is 14 residues long. CDR1 MGHDK and CDR2 SYGVNS come from the germline V gene. CDR3 amino acids: CASSDPLRDTEAFF. Here the CDR3 DNA reads TGTGCCAGCAGTGATCCACTCAGGGATACTGAAGCTTTCTTT. Filled out from reference TRBV25-1 and TRBJ1-1, the complete variable domain reads EADIYQTPRYLVIGTGKKITLECSQTMGHDKMYWYQQDPGMELHLIHYSYGVNSTEKGDLSSESTVSRIRTEHFPLTLESARPSHTSQYLCASSDPLRDTEAFFGQGTRLTVV.

The V and J genes are TRBV29-1 and TRBJ2-7; possible D gene TRBD1, 6 bases. Germline assignment: CDR1 SQVTM and CDR2 ANQGSEA. The V end was cut by 1 base, the J end by 2 bases, with 12 bases between. The CDR3 covers 14 residues. CDR3 amino acids: CSVEAGAIPYEQYF. The CDR3 nucleotides are TGCAGCGTTGAAGCAGGGGCGATACCCTACGAGCAGTACTTC.

The chain joins TRBV5-8 to TRBJ2-3; tentatively, D is TRBD2 (5 bases). Germline lookup yields CDR1 SGHTS and CDR2 YDEGEE. The CDR3 contains 14 residues. Deletions cut 5 bases from V and 2 bases from J, with 12 bases between. This chain's CDR3 is CASSRGLYTDTQYF. Written as DNA, the CDR3 is TGTGCCAGCAGTCGGGGATTGTACACAGATACGCAGTATTTT.

The chain couples TRBV25-1 to TRBJ2-5; D remains ambiguous. Germline CDR1 reads MGHDK; CDR2 reads SYGVNS. Deletions cut 3 bases from V and 9 bases from J, with 17 bases between. The CDR3 covers 14 residues. The CDR3: CASSEPRPGKAQYF. CDR3 bases: TGTGCCAGCAGTGAGCCCCGTCCTGGGAAGGCCCAGTACTTC.

A single count supports this clone. The rearrangement links TRBV10-3 to TRBJ2-2; 12 positions agree with TRBD1. V was clipped by 6 bases and J by 6 bases; unmatched bases: 8. In germline, CDR1 is ENHRY, CDR2 SYGVKD. The CDR3 is 16 residues long. The CDR3 nucleotides are TGTGCCATCAGATCCGGGACAGGGGGCTCCCCCGGGGAGCTGTTTTTT. Its translation: CAIRSGTGGSPGELFF.

This rearrangement joins TRBV7-3 to TRBJ2-3, with 9 bases that match TRBD2. The CDR3 covers 17 residues. With V trimmed by 1 base and J by 6 bases, 11 bases remained unmatched. The V gene's germline CDR1 is SGHTA and CDR2 FQGTGA. The CDR3 here is CASSLRGGRASLDTQYF. CDR3 nucleotides: TGTGCCAGCAGCTTAAGAGGCGGGAGGGCCTCTTTGGATACGCAGTATTTT.

The rearrangement joins TRBV9 to TRBJ2-7; 8 bases map to TRBD2. Trimming took 0 bases from V and 5 from J; bases not matched to a gene: 10. There are 16 residues in the CDR3. The germline CDR1 and CDR2 sequences are SGDLS and YYNGEE. The CDR3 here is CASSVAAGTRSDEQYF. DNA for the CDR3: TGTGCCAGCAGCGTAGCCGCCGGGACTAGATCCGACGAGCAGTACTTC.

V is TRBV27 and J is TRBJ2-7, with D possibly being TRBD1 or TRBD2 (6 bases each). The CDR3 extends over 15 amino acids. Germline V CDR1 and CDR2: MNHEY, SMNVEV (reference sequence). The V and J ends lost 0 bases and 3 bases respectively, with 12 bases between them. The CDR3 sequence: CASSLSEGGSYEQYF. As DNA, the CDR3 is TGTGCCAGCAGTTTATCTGAGGGGGGAAGCTACGAGCAGTACTTC.

The V call is TRBV7-2, the J call TRBJ1-1, with 8 bases lining up with TRBD1. The CDR3 totals 14 residues. Germline trimming cut 3 bases from V and 2 bases from J; bases unmatched to any gene: 2. Per germline, CDR1 SGHTA and CDR2 FQGNSA. This chain's CDR3 is CASSFGQGNTEAFF. The CDR3 DNA is TGTGCCAGCAGCTTTGGACAGGGCAACACTGAAGCTTTCTTT. The entire variable domain, with the rest obtained from reference TRBV7-2 and TRBJ1-1, is as follows: GAGVSQSPSNKVTEKGKDVELRCDPISGHTALYWYRQSLGQGLEFLIYFQGNSAPDKSGLPSDRFSAERTGGSVSTLTIQRTQQEDSAVYLCASSFGQGNTEAFFGQGTRLTVV.

This chain links TRBV4-2 with TRBJ1-2, with D unresolved. CDR3 size: 13 residues. With 3 bases removed from V and 5 bases from J, the gap between germline ends came to 10 bases. Looked up from germline, CDR1 is LGHNA and CDR2 is YNFKEQ. CDR3 DNA sequence: TGTGCCAGCAGCCAGGAGGGAGAATATGGCTACACCTTC. The encoded protein is CASSQEGEYGYTF.

This sequence joins TRBV18 and TRBJ1-1, with unresolved D. The CDR3 covers 13 residues. The germline V gene encodes CDR1 KGHSH and CDR2 LQKENI. V dropped 2 bases and J dropped 4 bases, with 8 bases sitting between them. CDR3 protein: CASSPDLSTEAFF. CDR3 DNA sequence: TGTGCCAGCTCACCAGACTTGAGCACTGAAGCTTTCTTT.